Listed below are T cell receptor beta chains from one sample, sequenced in a study of post-analysis software for immune sequencing data. Each CDR3 protein is one row after TCRdb ran MiXCR on the PCR reads. The table has about 500,000 distinct CDR3 sequences, nearly 45% seen once; the top ten hold about 12%. The specimen sequenced was blood. These receptor sequences come from a girl aged 10 to 17 with multiple sclerosis. The CDR3 runs from the conserved cysteine through the conserved F or W. D genes are given only for firm matches. The listing skips clone size in some rows; elsewhere it reads once, few, many or a size class.

j_call,v_call,d_call,clone_size,cdr3_length,cdr3_nt,cdr3_aa
TRBJ1-2,TRBV7-9,NA,few,13,TGTGCCAGCAGCTTAAACAAGAACTATGGCTACACCTTC,CASSLNKNYGYTF
TRBJ2-7,TRBV9,TRBD1,NA,14,TGTGCCAGCAGCGCGAGGACAGGGAACGGCGAGCAGTACTTC,CASSARTGNGEQYF
TRBJ2-2,TRBV20-1,NA,once,13,TGCAGTGCTAGAGACAGGGTCACCGGGGAGCTGTTTTTT,CSARDRVTGELFF
TRBJ2-7,TRBV5-1,NA,NA,16,TGCGCCAGCAGCATTGGGACTTTCCGATCAACCTACGAGCAGTACTTC,CASSIGTFRSTYEQYF
TRBJ2-7,TRBV5-1,TRBD1,few,15,TGCGCCAGCAGCCGACGACAGGGTAAATTCCACGAGCAGTACTTC,CASSRRQGKFHEQYF
TRBJ2-7,TRBV4-3,NA,NA,15,TGCGCCAGCAACCAGACGACAGCCCCTGACTACGAGCAGTACTTC,CASNQTTAPDYEQYF
TRBJ2-3,TRBV12-3/TRBV12-4,NA,NA,16,TGTGCCAGCAGTTTAGCGACGTATACTAGCACAGATACGCAGTATTTT,CASSLATYTSTDTQYF
TRBJ2-7,TRBV20-1,NA,NA,14,TGCAGTGCGGAACCGACTAGTAACTCCTACGAGCAGTACTTC,CSAEPTSNSYEQYF
TRBJ2-7,TRBV7-2,TRBD1,NA,16,TGTGCCAGCAGCTCGCTATGGACAGGGGGCATGGACGAGCAGTACTTC,CASSSLWTGGMDEQYF
TRBJ2-7,TRBV7-9,NA,few,14,TGTGCCAGCAGCTCTACTAGCAGCGCCTACGAGCAGTACTTC,CASSSTSSAYEQYF
TRBJ2-5,TRBV10-2,NA,NA,14,TGCGCCAGCAGTGACGGGACCGAGCCGGAGACCCAGTACTTC,CASSDGTEPETQYF
TRBJ2-1,TRBV18,TRBD2,NA,16,TGTGCCAGCTCACCCCCGGGGCGGGAGTTCGGAAGTGAGCAGTTCTTC,CASSPPGREFGSEQFF
TRBJ2-3,TRBV18,NA,NA,14,TGTGCCAGCTCACCCAGGGGCGGTACAGATACGCAGTATTTT,CASSPRGGTDTQYF
TRBJ2-1,TRBV12-3/TRBV12-4,TRBD2,few,18,TGTGCCAGCAGTTTCCGACTAGCGGGCCTCAGCTCCTACAATGAGCAGTTCTTC,CASSFRLAGLSSYNEQFF
TRBJ2-1,TRBV20-1,TRBD2,NA,13,TGCGCCCTCGGCCTAGCGGGTTACAATGAGCAGTTCTTC,CALGLAGYNEQFF
TRBJ2-3,TRBV29-1,NA,few,16,TGCAGCACCTCCCCTTCCGGCCTGGACCACACAGATACGCAGTATTTT,CSTSPSGLDHTDTQYF
TRBJ2-5,TRBV7-2,NA,NA,16,TGTGCCAGCAGCTTAGGCGGTGTCGGTGCCCAAGAGACCCAGTACTTC,CASSLGGVGAQETQYF
TRBJ2-1,TRBV7-8,TRBD2,few,15,TGTGCCAGCAGGAGGGGGACTAGCGACTACAATGAGCAGTTCTTC,CASRRGTSDYNEQFF
TRBJ1-1,TRBV5-1,NA,NA,15,TGCGCCAGCAGCTACTTGACGGACTTGAACACTGAAGCTTTCTTT,CASSYLTDLNTEAFF
TRBJ2-7,TRBV20-1,TRBD1,few,14,TGCAGTGCTAGAAAGAGGGACAGGGTATACGAGCAGTACTTC,CSARKRDRVYEQYF